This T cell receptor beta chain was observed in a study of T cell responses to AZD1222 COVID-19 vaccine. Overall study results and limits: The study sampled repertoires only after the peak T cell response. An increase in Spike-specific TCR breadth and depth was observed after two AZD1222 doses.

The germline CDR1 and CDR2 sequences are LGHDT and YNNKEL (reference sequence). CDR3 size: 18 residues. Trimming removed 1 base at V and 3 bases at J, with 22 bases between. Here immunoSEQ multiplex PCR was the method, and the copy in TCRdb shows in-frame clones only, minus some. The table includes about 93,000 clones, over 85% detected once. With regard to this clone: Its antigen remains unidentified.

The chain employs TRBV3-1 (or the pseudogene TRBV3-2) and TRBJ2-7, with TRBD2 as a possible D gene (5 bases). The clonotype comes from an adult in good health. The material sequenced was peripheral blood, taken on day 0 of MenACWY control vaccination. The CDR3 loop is CASSQGAAALLVGYEQYF. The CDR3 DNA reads TGTGCCAGCAGCCAAGGTGCGGCGGCCTTACTAGTCGGCTACGAGCAGTACTTC.